This section outlines one T cell receptor beta chain sequence together with its context. Measured with immunoSEQ multiplex PCR; TCRdb has only the in-frame clones, and not every one. The repertoire holds under 250,000 clones, about 80% seen once, with 2% to 2.5% in the top ten. This entry belongs to a study of blood T cell repertoires in COVID-19. V gave up 4 bases and J gave up 1 base; unmatched junction bases: 4. The CDR3 has 14 amino acids. The germline gives CDR1 SGHRS, CDR2 YFSETQ. The source material was peripheral blood. This TCR was sampled from an older woman with acute or convalescent COVID-19. This chain uses TRBV5-1 with TRBJ1-1; 7 positions agree with TRBD1. The CDR3 bases are TGCGCCAGCAGCATAGGGACAGCGAACACTGAAGCTTTCTTT. As protein: CASSIGTANTEAFF.